The rows below give T cell receptor beta chains drawn from one sample of a study of CD8+ T cells in alopecia areata. The repertoire was sequenced with immunoSEQ multiplex PCR; TCRdb's copy has only in-frame clones and lacks some. Of roughly 150,000 clones listed, nearly 55% are singletons. The specimen comprised CD8+ T cells sorted from blood, sampled at week 4, from a patient treated with tofacitinib. These receptors all stem from a human donor with alopecia areata. Each CDR3 is given with its conserved first and last residue. Size is omitted from some rows. Given values are once, few, many or a class for expanded clones.

>NA|TRBV30
CASDGRSYEQYF
>NA|TRBV27
CASSLGRAKNIQYF
>NA|TRBV10-2
CASSESWREGYTEAFF
>NA|TRBV9
CASSVEGTSGGYNEQFF
>many|TRBV11-2
CASSLNHEQYF
>NA|TRBV6-5
CASRTFGGLNEQFF
>NA|TRBV27
CASSDRETQYF
>NA|TRBV30
CAWSVVLGELFF
>NA|TRBV4-1
CASSRGTQLYEQYF
>NA|TRBV4-1
CASSQDTSGGETQYF
>NA|TRBV6-1
CASSEAQEGSSNIQYF
>NA|TRBV4-2
CASSQDAENTEAFF
>NA|TRBV7-2
CASSLDGTGKWGYTF
>NA|TRBV29-1
CSVAVGTTGDTEAFF
>NA|TRBV2
CASAPYEQYF
>NA|TRBV7-9
CASSPPVVYEQYF
>few|TRBV13
CASSLGRSYEQYF
>NA|TRBV13
CASSEDRGRDSPLHF
>many|TRBV4-2
CASSQERGGQETQYF
>NA|TRBV27
CASSLLGEQYF
>NA|TRBV4-3
CASSQVLGGEGNQPQHF
>NA|TRBV7-9
CASSKRGFLSYEQYF
>NA|TRBV5-1
CASSLASPGLWNEQFF
>NA|TRBV6-5
CASSSGTRTQYF
>NA|TRBV7-3
CASSLTQGRYF
>NA|TRBV14
CASSQDEERFPYEQYF
>few|TRBV2
CASSVFGGNYEQYF
>NA|TRBV27
CASSFGQTGELFF
>few|TRBV7-9
CASSLGVREQYF
>NA|TRBV10-3
CAISVGEGHEQYF
>few|TRBV7-9
CASNQGETEAFF
>NA|TRBV30
CAWSVGDRGRNGDAEAFF
>NA|TRBV6-1
CASSAPNSYEQYF
>NA|TRBV6-1
CASRQGLAGGYEQFF
>few|TRBV9
CASSEPGTACNQPQHF
>NA|TRBV30
CAWKPPATNEKLFF
>few|TRBV5-1
CASSVDSARQETQYF
>few|TRBV19
CASSIVGLAHNEQFF
>NA|TRBV13
CASSLGSGSRMNTEAFF
>NA|TRBV10-1
CASSETGQETQYF
>NA|TRBV11-2
CASSSYRGNNEQFF
>once|TRBV10-3
CAISESSPGETQYF
>NA|TRBV5-4
CASSLFGPGQSF